This T cell receptor (beta chain) was identified during a study of T cell responses to AZD1222 COVID-19 vaccine. Trimming stripped 7 bases from V and 4 bases from J, with 19 bases between. CDR1 SNHLY and CDR2 FYNNEI come from the germline V gene. This CDR3 contains 15 residues. The repertoire was sequenced with immunoSEQ multiplex PCR; TCRdb's copy has only in-frame clones and lacks some. The table records some 96,000 clones, 88% of them present only once. The sample here was peripheral blood, taken on day 0 of AZD1222 vaccination. This clonotype was sampled from an adult in good health. The chain combines TRBV2 with TRBJ1-1; possibly TRBD1 for D (6 bases). Here the CDR3 reads CASNYRESRSTEAFF. CDR3 coding DNA: TGTGCCAGCAATTACAGGGAGAGTCGGAGCACTGAAGCTTTCTTT.